This T cell receptor beta chain was sequenced during a study of neurological immune-mediated disorders. TCRdb called the 5' RACE reads again in MiXCR, with one record for every CDR3 protein. This sample has 90,000 to 100,000 distinct CDR3 sequences; 3.5% occur once, and the top ten carry around 6%. This clonotype was counted at least ten times. No antigen is known for it. The CDR3 sequence is 13 residues long. V lost 5 bases to trimming and J lost 3 bases, with 10 bases between them. Germline CDR1 is MNHEY and CDR2 is SVGAGI. Unsorted libraries were prepared from 2 million PBMCs that had been stored at -80 C. The study, taken as a whole, reports: The study phylogenetically grouped the repertoires of 18 of 34 multiple sclerosis patients into one related-CDR3 cluster, a possible signature. Among expanded clones, no CDR3 amino acid sequences were shared across subjects, a pattern suggesting private repertoires in all groups. The level of TCR clonal expansion was highest in patients with HTLV-1-associated myelopathy and lowest in multiple sclerosis, where it fell below the level seen in healthy controls.

This sequence joins TRBV6-5 and TRBJ1-1; D remains ambiguous. Sequenced input: PBMCs. The sequence derives from a young woman with multiple sclerosis. Here the CDR3 reads CASSKYDDTEAFF. As DNA, the CDR3 is TGTGCCAGCAGTAAGTACGACGACACTGAAGCTTTCTTT.